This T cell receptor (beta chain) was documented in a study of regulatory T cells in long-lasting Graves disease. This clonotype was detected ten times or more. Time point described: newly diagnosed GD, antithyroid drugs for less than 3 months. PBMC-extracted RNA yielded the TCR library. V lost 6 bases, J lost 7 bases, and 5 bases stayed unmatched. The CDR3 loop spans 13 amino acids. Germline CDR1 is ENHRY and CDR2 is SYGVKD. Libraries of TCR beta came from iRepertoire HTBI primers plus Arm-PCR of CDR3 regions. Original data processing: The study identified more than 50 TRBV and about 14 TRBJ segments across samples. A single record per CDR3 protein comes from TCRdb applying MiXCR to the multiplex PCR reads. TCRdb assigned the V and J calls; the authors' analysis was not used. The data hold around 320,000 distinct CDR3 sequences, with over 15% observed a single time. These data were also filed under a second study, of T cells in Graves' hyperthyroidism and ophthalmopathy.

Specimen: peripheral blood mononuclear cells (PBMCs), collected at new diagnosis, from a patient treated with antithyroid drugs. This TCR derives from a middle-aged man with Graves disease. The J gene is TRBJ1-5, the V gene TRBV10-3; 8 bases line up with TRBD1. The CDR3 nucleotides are TGTGCCATCAGGGCAGGGGGCGACCAGCCCCAGCATTTT. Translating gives CAIRAGGDQPQHF.